The 29 T cell receptor beta chains in this list originate from one sample, sequenced in a study of identifying expanded T cells in peripheral blood. Using immunoSEQ multiplex PCR, the repertoire was profiled, and TCRdb retains in-frame clones only, with some absent. The table includes 55,000 to 80,000 clones, about 80% detected once. Material: blood. Receptor source: a person aged 18 to 70 in good health.

V gene TRBV19 combines with J gene TRBJ2-5; maybe TRBD2 (6 bases). This CDR3 is built from 16 residues. Germline V CDR1 and CDR2: LNHDA, SQIVND (reference sequence). V was clipped by 1 base and J by 0 bases, with 12 bases between them. The CDR3 reads CASSIVGREYQETQYF. CDR3 bases: TGTGCCAGTAGTATAGTAGGACGGGAGTACCAAGAGACCCAGTACTTC.

The chain couples TRBV6-5 to TRBJ1-2; the D gene is possibly TRBD1 (6 bases). V shed 2 bases and J shed 7 bases, with 14 bases lying between them. The CDR3 is made up of 14 amino acids. The germline V gene encodes CDR1 MNHEY and CDR2 SVGAGI. The CDR3 sequence: CASSYAEGGIGYTF. Here the CDR3 DNA reads TGTGCCAGCAGTTACGCGGAGGGGGGAATTGGCTACACCTTC.

The chain carries TRBV11-3 and TRBJ1-6; no clear D. With 5 bases removed from V and 6 bases from J, the gap between germline ends came to 14 bases. This CDR3 contains 15 residues. CDR1 SGHNT and CDR2 YENEEA come from the germline V gene. Written as DNA, the CDR3 is TGTGCCAGCAGCCCCCGTAGAGGGAGTAATTCACCCCTCCACTTT. Amino acid sequence: CASSPRRGSNSPLHF.

The chain employs TRBV6-5 and TRBJ1-2; TRBD1 might be the D (5 bases). This CDR3 comprises 15 residues. V lost 5 bases to trimming and J lost 0 bases, with 13 bases between them. The germline V gene encodes CDR1 MNHEY and CDR2 SVGAGI. The CDR3 reads CASSKAGTANYGYTF. The CDR3 nucleotides are TGTGCCAGCAGTAAGGCAGGGACTGCTAACTATGGCTACACCTTC.

This chain uses TRBV6-5 with TRBJ1-1; D may be TRBD1 (5 bases). Trimming took 4 bases from V and 4 from J, leaving 7 bases between them. The CDR3 is made up of 12 amino acids. CDR1 and CDR2 from the germline V gene are MNHEY and SVGAGI. CDR3 loop: CASSWGGTEAFF. CDR3 DNA sequence: TGTGCCAGCAGTTGGGGGGGCACTGAAGCTTTCTTT.

The chain recombines TRBV2 with TRBJ1-1, with 8 nucleotides matching TRBD1. CDR1 and CDR2 (germline): SNHLY, FYNNEI. The V and J ends lost 5 bases and 7 bases, in that order; junction bases with no gene match: 3. CDR3 length: 12 amino acids. The DNA for the CDR3 is TGTGCCAGCAGTCGACAGGGGTATGAAGCTTTCTTT. Residues: CASSRQGYEAFF.

The chain recombines TRBV9 with TRBJ1-2, with D maybe TRBD1 (6 bases). The V and J ends lost 3 bases and 1 base respectively, with 16 bases between them. CDR1 is SGDLS, CDR2 YYNGEE, per germline. The CDR3 sequence is 16 residues long. The CDR3 here is CASSAGTTGINYGYTF. The CDR3 DNA reads TGTGCCAGCAGCGCAGGGACGACAGGTATTAACTATGGCTACACCTTC.

The CDR3: CASSHPYNEQFF. The CDR3 DNA reads as TGTGCCAGCAGTCACCCTTACAATGAGCAGTTCTTC. V and J are TRBV6-5 and TRBJ2-1; D remains unclear. V gave up 5 bases and J gave up 4 bases, with 6 bases separating them. The CDR3 contains 12 residues. Looked up from germline, CDR1 is MNHEY and CDR2 is SVGAGI.

In this sample, this clone turned up once. The chain carries TRBV19 and TRBJ1-3; no clear D gene. CDR1 and CDR2 (germline): LNHDA, SQIVND (reference sequence). The CDR3 length is 15 residues. V lost 1 base and J 1 base, leaving 8 bases between the germline ends. The CDR3 sequence is CASSIALISGNTIYF. CDR3 nucleotide sequence: TGTGCCAGTAGTATAGCGCTAATTTCTGGAAACACCATATATTTT.

V usage is TRBV5-6 and J usage is TRBJ2-3; maybe TRBD2 (6 bases). Germline assignment: CDR1 SGHDT and CDR2 YYEEEE. The CDR3 loop spans 14 amino acids. Trimming shortened V by 2 bases and J by 4 bases, and 11 bases separated the two germline ends. The CDR3 reads CASSLVADSDTQYF. Written as DNA, the CDR3 is TGTGCCAGCAGCTTAGTAGCGGACTCAGATACGCAGTATTTT.

This rearrangement joins TRBV11-2 to TRBJ2-2, with TRBD2 matching 15 bases. J lost 6 bases, V lost 1 base, and 3 bases had no gene match. The CDR3 extends over 17 amino acids. The V gene's germline CDR1 is SGHAT and CDR2 FQNNGV. CDR3 residues: CASSLGGLAGGPGELFF. CDR3 nucleotide sequence: TGTGCCAGCAGCTTAGGGGGACTAGCGGGAGGCCCCGGGGAGCTGTTTTTT. The entire variable domain, with the rest obtained from reference TRBV11-2 and TRBJ2-2, is as follows: EAGVAQSPRYKIIEKRQSVAFWCNPISGHATLYWYQQILGQGPKLLIQFQNNGVVDDSQLPKDRFSAERLKGVDSTLKIQPAKLEDSAVYLCASSLGGLAGGPGELFFGEGSRLTVL.

The J gene is TRBJ2-7, the V gene TRBV5-4; D ambiguous. The germline CDR1 and CDR2 sequences are SGHNT and YYREEE (reference sequence). Trimming left V 6 bases short and J 3 bases short, with 13 bases between. This CDR3 has 13 residues. Written as DNA, the CDR3 is TGTGCCAGCACCCGGGTCGTGGACTACGAGCAGTACGTC. This sequence encodes CASTRVVDYEQYV.

The rearrangement links TRBV11-2 to TRBJ2-3; no firm D call. Trimming removed 2 bases at V and 2 bases at J, with 8 bases between. Germline-derived CDR1 and CDR2 are SGHAT and FQNNGV. The CDR3 length is 14 residues. The CDR3 DNA reads TGTGCCAGCAGCTTAAGTTATACCACAGATACGCAGTATTTT. It encodes CASSLSYTTDTQYF.

The chain joins TRBV5-1 to TRBJ1-1; D is perhaps TRBD1 (6 bases). Per germline, CDR1 SGHRS and CDR2 YFSETQ. V was pared by 6 bases and J by 0 bases, with 18 bases between. This CDR3 contains 16 residues. CDR3: CASTKGGITVNTEAFF. CDR3 sequence (DNA): TGCGCCAGCACAAAGGGGGGTATTACAGTGAACACTGAAGCTTTCTTT.

The V and J genes are TRBV11-2 and TRBJ2-7, with 7 bases lining up with TRBD2. There are 15 residues in the CDR3. The germline CDR1 and CDR2 sequences are SGHAT and FQNNGV. V gave up 1 base and J gave up 5 bases; unmatched junction bases: 8. As DNA, the CDR3 is TGTGCCAGCAGCTTAGTGGCGGGAGCATACGACGAGCAGTACTTC. Translated, it gives CASSLVAGAYDEQYF.

The chain joins TRBV11-3 to TRBJ2-1, with D perhaps TRBD2 (5 bases). Per the germline V gene, CDR1 is SGHNT and CDR2 is YENEEA. The CDR3 consists of 16 residues. Trimming took off 6 bases at V and 1 base at J, with 16 bases between the two ends. CDR3 coding DNA: TGTGCCAGCAGAGAAGCTAGCCACCGATCCTACAATGAGCAGTTCTTC. Its protein is CASREASHRSYNEQFF.

V is TRBV5-6 and J is TRBJ2-3, with TRBD1 identical over 9 bases. With 4 bases clipped from V and 2 bases from J, the junction kept 5 bases outside the gene matches. Germline-derived CDR1 and CDR2 are SGHDT and YYEEEE. The CDR3 has 15 amino acids. The CDR3 spells CASSLQGAHTDTQYF. CDR3 coding DNA: TGTGCCAGCAGCCTACAGGGGGCCCACACAGATACGCAGTATTTT.

This chain links TRBV14 with TRBJ2-3, with D hard to call. CDR1 is SGHDN and CDR2 is FVKESK in the germline V gene. V shed 1 base and J shed 5 bases, with 13 bases lying between them. The CDR3 is 15 amino acids. The CDR3 DNA sequence: TGTGCCAGCAGCCAAGGACACCCTAAGATAGATACGCAGTATTTT. It translates to CASSQGHPKIDTQYF.

The rearrangement joins TRBV6-1 to TRBJ2-3; unclear D gene. Trimming stripped 6 bases from V and 5 bases from J, with 18 bases between. The CDR3 loop spans 15 amino acids. Germline lookup yields CDR1 MNHNS and CDR2 SASEGT. The CDR3 is CASSLVLALRDTQYF. The CDR3 DNA sequence: TGTGCCAGCAGCTTAGTGTTAGCTTTAAGAGATACGCAGTATTTT.

The rearrangement links TRBV30 to TRBJ2-2, with D perhaps matching TRBD1 (5 bases). V lost 3 bases, J lost 0 bases, and 8 bases lay in between. Germline values: CDR1 GTSNPN, CDR2 SVGIG (reference sequence). The CDR3 consists of 14 residues. CDR3 bases: TGTGCCTGGAGGGGGCCTGCGAACACCGGGGAGCTGTTTTTT. Its protein product is CAWRGPANTGELFF.

The chain combines TRBV4-3 with TRBJ2-5; D is possibly TRBD1 (5 bases). The DNA end is more similar to TRBJ2-7, so the J call may be wrong. Germline CDR1 is LGHNA and CDR2 is YSLEER. The CDR3 covers 15 residues. Written as DNA, the CDR3 is TGCGCCAGCAGCCAAGATTCAGGGCAGCACTACGAGCAGTACTTC. It is translated as CASSQDSGQHYEQYF.

The rearrangement uses TRBV6-5 and TRBJ1-4, with no clear D. V gave up 0 bases and J gave up 8 bases, with 10 bases separating them. The CDR3 covers 14 residues. The V gene's germline CDR1 is MNHEY and CDR2 SVGAGI. CDR3 amino acids: CASSYSFSAEKLFF. CDR3 sequence (DNA): TGTGCCAGCAGTTACTCGTTCTCGGCGGAAAAACTGTTTTTT.

The gene calls are TRBV11-2 and TRBJ2-7; the D is unclear. V lost 2 bases to trimming and J lost 0 bases, with 14 bases between them. CDR1 is SGHAT and CDR2 is FQNNGV in the germline V gene. This CDR3 comprises 16 residues. The CDR3 sequence is CASSLTTVGNSYEQYF. The CDR3 nucleotides are TGTGCCAGCAGCTTAACCACTGTGGGGAACTCCTACGAGCAGTACTTC.

The CDR3 DNA reads TGTGCCAGCAGCGTAGAGACTAGCGGGAGGGGGGATACGCAGTATTTT. This sequence encodes CASSVETSGRGDTQYF. The V gene is TRBV9, the J gene TRBJ2-3; the match to TRBD2 covers 14 bases. Germline V gives CDR1 SGDLS, CDR2 YYNGEE. V trimming: 0 bases; J trimming: 6 bases; junction bases outside the gene matches: 3. The CDR3 sequence is 16 residues long.

This clone has a handful of counts. CDR3 region: CASSPRWGNTGELFF. As DNA, the CDR3 is TGTGCCAGCAGCCCGAGGTGGGGAAACACCGGGGAGCTGTTTTTT. The chain couples TRBV5-4 to TRBJ2-2; D call uncertain. V lost 4 bases to trimming and J lost 2 bases, with 12 bases between them. CDR3 length equals 15 residues. Germline values: CDR1 SGHNT, CDR2 YYREEE (reference sequence).

The chain carries TRBV19 and TRBJ1-2, with a tentative D call TRBD1 (5 bases). CDR1 is LNHDA and CDR2 is SQIVND in the germline V gene (reference sequence). The CDR3 has 13 residues. Trimming removed 5 bases at V and 4 bases at J, with 11 bases between. CDR3 in DNA: TGTGCCAGTAGTCGGGGGGTAAGCTATGGCTACACCTTC. This sequence encodes CASSRGVSYGYTF.

The J gene is TRBJ2-7, the V gene TRBV5-8; D may be TRBD2 (5 bases). The CDR3 runs 13 residues. Looked up from germline, CDR1 is SGHTS and CDR2 is YDEGEE. Trimming shortened V by 1 base and J by 6 bases, and 11 bases separated the two germline ends. Here the CDR3 DNA reads TGTGCCAGCAGCTTGATGGAAGGGAGCGAGCAGTACGTC. As protein: CASSLMEGSEQYV.

As to this clone: The sample carries other DNA sequences with the same CDR3. CDR3: CASSLGLQETQYF. The DNA of the CDR3 is TGTGCCAGCTCCCTGGGACTCCAAGAGACCCAGTACTTC. The rearrangement uses TRBV18 and TRBJ2-5; D might be TRBD2 (6 bases). CDR3 size: 13 residues. Trimming left V 6 bases short and J 1 base short, with 9 bases between. Germline V gene sequence: CDR1 KGHSH, CDR2 LQKENI. Filled out from reference TRBV18 and TRBJ2-5, the complete variable domain reads NAGVMQNPRHLVRRRGQEARLRCSPMKGHSHVYWYRQLPEEGLKFMVYLQKENIIDESGMPKERFSAEFPKEGPSILRIQQVVRGDSAAYFCASSLGLQETQYFGPGTRLLVL.

The chain links TRBV6-1 to TRBJ2-1, with 10 bases aligning to TRBD2. Germline CDR1 reads MNHNS; CDR2 reads SASEGT. The V and J ends lost 4 bases and 9 bases, in that order; junction bases with no gene match: 6. CDR3 length: 14 residues. Here the CDR3 DNA reads TGTGCCAGCAGTGCGAGCGGGGGGGTGGGTGAGCAGTTCTTC. The encoded protein is CASSASGGVGEQFF.